This is a list of T cell receptor beta chains from one sample in a study of T-cell memory formation after mild COVID-19. TCRdb re-analysed the 5' RACE reads in MiXCR, keeping a single row per CDR3 protein. The data show approximately 340,000 distinct CDR3 sequences, approximately 13% seen once. Sample: PBMCs or a T cell subset sorted from them (not recorded which). These receptor sequences come from a man between 18 and 29 years old who had mild COVID-19 (a few samples of this study predate the infection). Cell type and time point are not known. The CDR3 runs from the conserved cysteine through the conserved F or W. D genes are given only for firm matches. Only some rows state a clone size, as once, few, many or a class for expanded clones.

V gene,J gene,clone size,D gene,CDR3 DNA,CDR3 protein
TRBV6-1,TRBJ2-7,NA,NA,TGTGCCAGCAGTGGTCGACGTTGGGCGGGGTGGTACTCCTACGAGCAGTACTTC,CASSGRRWAGWYSYEQYF
TRBV11-2,TRBJ1-2,few,NA,TGTGCCAGCAGCTTAGAAAACCGCCGGGGATATGGCTACACCTTC,CASSLENRRGYGYTF
TRBV7-3,TRBJ1-1,few,NA,TGTGCCAGCAGCTCTCAGGGAAGACACACTGAAGCTTTCTTT,CASSSQGRHTEAFF
TRBV7-9,TRBJ2-1,many,TRBD2,TGTGCCAGCAGCTCCCGACTAGCGGGGGGCAGAACTAGCTCCTACAATGAGCAGTTCTTC,CASSSRLAGGRTSSYNEQFF
TRBV3-1,TRBJ2-2,NA,TRBD1,TGTGCCAGCAGCGGGGGGACAGGCGCCGGGGAGCTGTTTTTT,CASSGGTGAGELFF
TRBV12-3/TRBV12-4,TRBJ1-5,NA,NA,TGTGCCAGCAGCAAGAAAGGGGGCAATCAGCCCCAGCATTTT,CASSKKGGNQPQHF
TRBV10-3,TRBJ2-5,few,TRBD2,TGTGCCATCAGTGAGTTTGTAGCGGGGTCTCTGGAGACCCAGTACTTC,CAISEFVAGSLETQYF
TRBV6-5,TRBJ1-6,NA,NA,TGTGCCAGCAGTTATCGTCCCGAAGGTTCACCCCTCCACTTT,CASSYRPEGSPLHF
TRBV3-1,TRBJ2-2,NA,NA,TGTGCCAGCAGTAGAGGGGGATCCGGGGAGCTGTTTTTT,CASSRGGSGELFF
TRBV9,TRBJ1-5,NA,NA,TGTGCCAGCAGCGTAGCCCCGAACGGGGAGCCCCAGCATTTT,CASSVAPNGEPQHF
TRBV10-1,TRBJ2-2,NA,TRBD1,TGCGCCAGCAGCGGACAGGTGAACACCGGGGAGCTGTTTTTT,CASSGQVNTGELFF
TRBV4-1,TRBJ2-1,NA,NA,TGCGCCAGCAGCCAACCTACCCGGGGGCGCTCCTACAATGAGCAGTTCTTC,CASSQPTRGRSYNEQFF
TRBV5-1,TRBJ2-3,NA,TRBD2,TGCGCCAGCAGCTCCAGACTAGCGGGGTTCAATACGCAGTATTTT,CASSSRLAGFNTQYF
TRBV4-2,TRBJ1-1,NA,TRBD1,TGTGCCAGCAGTAAGGGGCGGGACAGGGAGCAAGCTGAAGCTTTCTTT,CASSKGRDREQAEAFF
TRBV7-6,TRBJ2-6,NA,TRBD1,TGTGCCAGCAGCTCGGGGACAGTCTCTGGGGCCAACGTCCTGACTTTC,CASSSGTVSGANVLTF
TRBV13,TRBJ1-1,few,NA,TGTGCCAGCAGCTGGAGAGGGGCGACAGGAGCTTTCTTT,CASSWRGATGAFF
TRBV7-2,TRBJ2-7,many,TRBD1,TGTGCCAGCAGCTTAGTGCGAGGGGGACAGTTCTACGAGCAGTACTTC,CASSLVRGGQFYEQYF
TRBV27,TRBJ2-2,NA,NA,TGTGCCAGCAGTTTACGGGGGCCGAACACCGGGGAGCTGTTTTTT,CASSLRGPNTGELFF
TRBV4-3,TRBJ1-3,few,NA,TGCGCCAGTCCCAGGGTTCTCTCTGGAAACACCATATATTTT,CASPRVLSGNTIYF
TRBV19,TRBJ2-7,few,TRBD1,TGTGCCAGTAGTGTAGGGACAGGGACCTACGAGCAGTACTTC,CASSVGTGTYEQYF
TRBV29-1,TRBJ1-5,NA,TRBD1,TGCAGCGACTCACAGGGGGACCTAGATCAGCCCCAGCATTTT,CSDSQGDLDQPQHF
TRBV2,TRBJ2-7,few,NA,TGTGCCAGCAGAGGAAGGGCGGGCGAGCAGTACTTC,CASRGRAGEQYF
TRBV9,TRBJ2-5,NA,NA,TGTGCCAGCAGCGTAGATTGGGGAGGAGGGACCCAGTACTTC,CASSVDWGGGTQYF
TRBV6-2/TRBV6-3,TRBJ2-3,NA,NA,TGTGCCAGCAGTGCGGCAGATACGCAGTATTTT,CASSAADTQYF
TRBV4-3,TRBJ2-6,few,TRBD2,TGCGCCAGCAGCCCCGCAGCGGGGGCCTTCTCTGGGGCCAACGTCCTGACTTTC,CASSPAAGAFSGANVLTF
TRBV12-3/TRBV12-4,TRBJ1-5,NA,NA,TGTGCCAGCAGCCCCGAAGGGGGCAATCAGCCCCAGCATTTT,CASSPEGGNQPQHF
TRBV6-2/TRBV6-3,TRBJ2-7,NA,TRBD1,TGTGCCAGCAGCTACTCGCCGGGACAGCGATACCTAGACTCCTACGAGCAGTACTTC,CASSYSPGQRYLDSYEQYF
TRBV6-2/TRBV6-3,TRBJ1-1,NA,NA,TGTGCCAGCAGTTGGGGACACTACACTGAAGCTTTCTTT,CASSWGHYTEAFF
TRBV27,TRBJ2-5,few,TRBD2,TGTGCCAGCTTCTCCGGGTATCGGGGGGTGAAAGAGACCCAGTACTTC,CASFSGYRGVKETQYF
TRBV7-2,TRBJ2-5,NA,NA,TGTGCCAGCAGCTTGAGGACGGACCAAGAGACCCAGTACTTC,CASSLRTDQETQYF
TRBV21-1,TRBJ2-7,few,NA,TGTGCCAGCAGCCGGCGACGAGGACGGAGCTCCTACGAGCAGTACTTC,CASSRRRGRSSYEQYF
TRBV6-1,TRBJ2-1,few,NA,TGTGCCAGCAGTGAAATGGGGACGGGACGTTATGAGCAGTTCTTC,CASSEMGTGRYEQFF
TRBV4-2,TRBJ1-5,few,TRBD1,TGTGCCAGCAGCCAAGGTGACAGGGGATACAATCAGCCCCAGCATTTT,CASSQGDRGYNQPQHF
TRBV27,TRBJ2-7,NA,TRBD2,TGTGCCAGCAGTTTACTGACTAGCGGGGGCTACGAGCAGTACTTC,CASSLLTSGGYEQYF
TRBV6-2/TRBV6-3,TRBJ2-1,NA,NA,TGTGCCAGCAGTTACGGTTTCCCTTCCTACAATGAGCAGTTCTTC,CASSYGFPSYNEQFF
TRBV7-9,TRBJ1-1,NA,TRBD1,TGTGCCAGCAGCTCCGCCCGGACAGGGAGGACTGAAGCTTTCTTT,CASSSARTGRTEAFF
TRBV27,TRBJ2-1,few,TRBD2,TGTGCCAGCTCTCCCCCTTGGATGGCTAGCGGGGTTAATGAGCAGTTCTTC,CASSPPWMASGVNEQFF
TRBV3-1,TRBJ2-1,few,TRBD2,TGTGCCAGCAGCCTCAGGACTAGCGGGGGTCCCTACAATGAGCAGTTCTTC,CASSLRTSGGPYNEQFF
TRBV29-1,TRBJ2-7,NA,NA,TGCAGCGTTGGGGGGGATTCCTACGAGCAGTACTTC,CSVGGDSYEQYF
TRBV12-3/TRBV12-4,TRBJ2-5,NA,TRBD1,TGTGCCAGCAGTCCGACAGGGTTTGGGGAGACCCAGTACTTC,CASSPTGFGETQYF